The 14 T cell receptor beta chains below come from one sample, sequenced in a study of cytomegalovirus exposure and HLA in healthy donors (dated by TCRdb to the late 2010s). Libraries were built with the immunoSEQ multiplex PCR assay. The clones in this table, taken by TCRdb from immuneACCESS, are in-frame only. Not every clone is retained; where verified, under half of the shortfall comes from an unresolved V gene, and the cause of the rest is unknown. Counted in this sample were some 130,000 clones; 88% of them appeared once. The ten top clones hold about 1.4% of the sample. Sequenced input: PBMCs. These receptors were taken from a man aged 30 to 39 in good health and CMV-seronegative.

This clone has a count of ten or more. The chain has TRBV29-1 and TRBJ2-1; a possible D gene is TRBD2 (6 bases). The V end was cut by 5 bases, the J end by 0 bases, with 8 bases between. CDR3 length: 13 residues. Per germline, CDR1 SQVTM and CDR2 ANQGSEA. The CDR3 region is CSVPGSSYNEQFF. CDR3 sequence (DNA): TGCAGCGTTCCCGGGAGCTCCTACAATGAGCAGTTCTTC.

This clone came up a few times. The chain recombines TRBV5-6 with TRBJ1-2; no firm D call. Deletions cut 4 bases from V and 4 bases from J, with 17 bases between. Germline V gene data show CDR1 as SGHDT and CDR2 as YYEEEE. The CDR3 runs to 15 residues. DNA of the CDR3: TGTGCCAGCAGCCCAGACCTATCGGAGGGCTATGGCTACACCTTC. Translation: CASSPDLSEGYGYTF.

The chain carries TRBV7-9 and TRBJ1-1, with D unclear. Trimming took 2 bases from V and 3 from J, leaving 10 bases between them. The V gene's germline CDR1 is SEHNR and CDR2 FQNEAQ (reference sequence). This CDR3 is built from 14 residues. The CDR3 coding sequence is TGTGCCAGCAGCTTACAAGTCGGAGACACTGAAGCTTTCTTT. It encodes CASSLQVGDTEAFF. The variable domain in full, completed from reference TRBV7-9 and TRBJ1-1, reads DTGVSQNPRHKITKRGQNVTFRCDPISEHNRLYWYRQTLGQGPEFLTYFQNEAQLEKSRLLSDRFSAERPKGSFSTLEIQRTEQGDSAMYLCASSLQVGDTEAFFGQGTRLTVV.

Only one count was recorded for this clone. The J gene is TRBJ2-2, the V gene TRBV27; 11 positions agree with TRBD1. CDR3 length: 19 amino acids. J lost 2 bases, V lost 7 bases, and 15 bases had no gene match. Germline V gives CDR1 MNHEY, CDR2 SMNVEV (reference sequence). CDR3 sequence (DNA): TGTGCCAGCAAATTAACCCCGGGACAGGGGGGACGAAACACCGGGGAGCTGTTTTTT. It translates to CASKLTPGQGGRNTGELFF.

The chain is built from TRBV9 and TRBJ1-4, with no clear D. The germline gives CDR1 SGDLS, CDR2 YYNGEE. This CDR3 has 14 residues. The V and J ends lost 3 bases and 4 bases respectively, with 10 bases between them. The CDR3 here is CASSARVFNEKLFF. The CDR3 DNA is TGTGCCAGCAGCGCCCGGGTCTTTAATGAAAAACTGTTTTTT.

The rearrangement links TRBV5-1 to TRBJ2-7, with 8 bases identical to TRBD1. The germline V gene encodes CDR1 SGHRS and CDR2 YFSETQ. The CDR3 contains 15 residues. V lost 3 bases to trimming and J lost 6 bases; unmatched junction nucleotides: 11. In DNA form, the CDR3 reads TGCGCCAGCAGCTCCGACAGGGGAGAAACTCGCGAGCAGTACTTC. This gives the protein CASSSDRGETREQYF.

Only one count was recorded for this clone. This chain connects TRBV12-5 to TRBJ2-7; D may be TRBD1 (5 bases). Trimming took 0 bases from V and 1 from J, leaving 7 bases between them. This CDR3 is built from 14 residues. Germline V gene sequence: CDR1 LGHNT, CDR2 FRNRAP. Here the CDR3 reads CASGLVTDSYEQYF. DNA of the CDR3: TGTGCTAGTGGTTTGGTGACAGATTCCTACGAGCAGTACTTC.

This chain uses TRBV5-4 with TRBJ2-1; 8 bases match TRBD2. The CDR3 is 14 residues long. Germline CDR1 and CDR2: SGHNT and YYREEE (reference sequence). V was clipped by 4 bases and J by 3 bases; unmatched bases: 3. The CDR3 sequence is CASSLSGIYNEQFF. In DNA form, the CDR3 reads TGTGCCAGCAGCCTTAGCGGGATCTACAATGAGCAGTTCTTC.

CDR3 bases: TGCGCCAGCAGCGGGGGGGATGGAAACACCATATATTTT. This encodes CASSGGDGNTIYF. The chain joins TRBV5-1 to TRBJ1-3, with a tentative D call TRBD1 (5 bases). The CDR3 is made up of 13 amino acids. Looked up from germline, CDR1 is SGHRS and CDR2 is YFSETQ. V was shortened by 4 bases and J by 3 bases, with 8 bases between the two germline ends.

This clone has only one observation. The CDR3 sequence is CTYSPEQYF. For the CDR3, the DNA is TGCACCTATTCCCCGGAGCAGTACTTC. The J gene is TRBJ2-7, the V gene TRBV1; the D call of TRBD2 is as the table states it, not checked on the DNA. TRBV1 is a pseudogene. The CDR3 contains 9 residues.

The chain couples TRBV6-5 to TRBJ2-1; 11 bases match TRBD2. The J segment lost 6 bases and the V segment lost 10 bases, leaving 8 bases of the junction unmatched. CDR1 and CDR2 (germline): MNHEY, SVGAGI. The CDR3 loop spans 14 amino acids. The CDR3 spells CATPTSGIINEQFF. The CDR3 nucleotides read TGTGCCACGCCGACTAGCGGGATTATCAATGAGCAGTTCTTC.

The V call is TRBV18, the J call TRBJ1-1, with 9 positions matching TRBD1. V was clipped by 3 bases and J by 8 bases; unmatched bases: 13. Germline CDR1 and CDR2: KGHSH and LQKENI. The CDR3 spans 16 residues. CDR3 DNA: TGTGCCAGCTCACCGCCTCAGGGACAGGGTCTAAACGAAGCTTTCTTT. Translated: CASSPPQGQGLNEAFF.

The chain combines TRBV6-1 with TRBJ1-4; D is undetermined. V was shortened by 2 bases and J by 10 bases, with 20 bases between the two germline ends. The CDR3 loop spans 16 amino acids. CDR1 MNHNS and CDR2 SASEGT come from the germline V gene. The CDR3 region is CASSERLAVEGRKLFF. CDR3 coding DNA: TGTGCCAGCAGTGAAAGGCTGGCAGTCGAGGGTAGAAAACTGTTTTTT.

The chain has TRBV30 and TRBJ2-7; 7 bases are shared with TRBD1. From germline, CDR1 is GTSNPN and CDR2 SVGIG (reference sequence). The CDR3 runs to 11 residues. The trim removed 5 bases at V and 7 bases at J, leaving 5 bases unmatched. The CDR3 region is CAWGTAEEQYF. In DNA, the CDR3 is TGTGCCTGGGGGACAGCGGAAGAGCAGTACTTC.